The 4 T cell receptor beta chains below were found in one sample sequenced in a study of blood T cells in healthy people across ages. A second roughly 6 to 11 cycle PCR used barcoded and J-beta primers. One entry per CDR3 protein, called by TCRdb with MiXCR from the 5' RACE reads. The table includes over 700,000 distinct CDR3 sequences, less than 70% detected once. The sequencing input was blood. The origin of the receptors is an elderly man in good health.

The table lists this clonotype with a few counts. The chain carries TRBV5-1 and TRBJ2-1; 11 nucleotides align to TRBD2. Per germline, CDR1 SGHRS and CDR2 YFSETQ. This CDR3 region has 15 residues. Trimming took 3 bases from V and 6 from J; bases not matched to a gene: 5. CDR3 nucleotides: TGCGCCAGCAGCTCACTAGCGGGAGTGGGCAATGAGCAGTTCTTC. Translating gives CASSSLAGVGNEQFF.

This clonotype was observed a few times. The chain carries TRBV7-8 and TRBJ2-7, with 9 nucleotides matching TRBD1. The CDR3 extends over 15 amino acids. From germline, CDR1 is SGHVS and CDR2 FQNEAQ. Trimming took 2 bases from V and 2 from J; bases not matched to a gene: 4. The CDR3 loop reads CASSLPGTGPYEQYF. In nucleotides, the CDR3 is TGTGCCAGCAGCTTACCTGGGACAGGGCCCTACGAGCAGTACTTC. Supplemented by reference TRBV7-8 and TRBJ2-7, the full variable domain reads GAGVSQSPRYKVAKRGQDVALRCDPISGHVSLFWYQQALGQGPEFLTYFQNEAQLDKSGLPSDRFFAERPEGSVSTLKIQRTQQEDSAVYLCASSLPGTGPYEQYFGPGTRLTVT.

The V gene is TRBV6-5, the J gene TRBJ2-6, with no clear D. Germline V lookup: CDR1 MNHEY, CDR2 SVGAGI. The CDR3 extends over 15 amino acids. V shed 4 bases and J shed 0 bases, with 7 bases lying between them. The DNA for the CDR3 is TGTGCCAGCAGTTTCCTCGTCTCTGGGGCCAACGTCCTGACTTTC. Protein sequence: CASSFLVSGANVLTF.

With respect to this clonotype: A read error may account for a junction end that differs from germline. V is TRBV7-6 and J is TRBJ1-6, with D perhaps matching TRBD1 (5 bases). The germline CDR1 and CDR2 sequences are SGHVS and FNYEAQ. The length of the CDR3 is 15 residues. The CDR3 nucleotides are TGTGCCAGCAGCTTAGCTGGGGCCTATAATTCACCCTTCCACTTT. Translating gives CASSLAGAYNSPFHF.